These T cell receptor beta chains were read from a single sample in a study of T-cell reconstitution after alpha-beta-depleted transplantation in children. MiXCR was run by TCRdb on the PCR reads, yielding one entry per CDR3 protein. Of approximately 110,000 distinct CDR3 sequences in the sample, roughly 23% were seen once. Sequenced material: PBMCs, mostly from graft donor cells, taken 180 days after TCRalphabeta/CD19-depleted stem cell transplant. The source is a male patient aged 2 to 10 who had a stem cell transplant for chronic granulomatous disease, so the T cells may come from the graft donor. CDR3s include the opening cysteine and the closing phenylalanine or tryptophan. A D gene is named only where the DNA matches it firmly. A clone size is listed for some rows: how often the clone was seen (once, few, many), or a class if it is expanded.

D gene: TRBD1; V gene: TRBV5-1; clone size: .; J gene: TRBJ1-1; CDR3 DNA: TGCGCCAGCAGCCCCGGGACAGCGAACACTGAAGCTTTCTTT; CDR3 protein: CASSPGTANTEAFF
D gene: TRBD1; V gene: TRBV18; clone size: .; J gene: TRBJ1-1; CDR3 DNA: TGTGCCAGCTCACTTCTCGGGACAGTATCGACTCCAAACACTGAAGCTTTCTTT; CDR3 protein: CASSLLGTVSTPNTEAFF
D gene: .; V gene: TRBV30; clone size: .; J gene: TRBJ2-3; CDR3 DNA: TGTGCCTGGAGTGTAGGAGTAGCGGGCACAGATACGCAGTATTTT; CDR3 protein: CAWSVGVAGTDTQYF
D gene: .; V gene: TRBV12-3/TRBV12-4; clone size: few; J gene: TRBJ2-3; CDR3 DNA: TGTGCCAGCAGTTTCTGGACTGACACAGATACGCAGTATTTT; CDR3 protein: CASSFWTDTDTQYF
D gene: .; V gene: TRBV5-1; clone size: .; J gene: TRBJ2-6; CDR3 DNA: TGCGCCAGCAGCTCGGCGCCCCGCGGATCAGGGGCCAACGTCCTGACTTTC; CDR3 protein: CASSSAPRGSGANVLTF
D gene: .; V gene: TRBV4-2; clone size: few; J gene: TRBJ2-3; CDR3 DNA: TGTGCCAGCAGCCAAGAGGGGGGGCCACGGGATACGCAGTATTTT; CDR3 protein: CASSQEGGPRDTQYF
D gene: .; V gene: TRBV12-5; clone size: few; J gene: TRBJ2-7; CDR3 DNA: TGTGCTAGTGGCGGGGAGGTAATGTACTTC; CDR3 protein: CASGGEVMYF
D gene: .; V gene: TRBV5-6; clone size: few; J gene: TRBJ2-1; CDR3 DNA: TGTGCCAGCAGCTTGGGGGTGGAGGCCTACAATGAGCAGTTCTTC; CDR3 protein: CASSLGVEAYNEQFF
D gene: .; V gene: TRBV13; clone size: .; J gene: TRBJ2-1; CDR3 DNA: TGTGCCATGAGCTTCGGCCTCGTCGTCAATGAGCAGTTCTTC; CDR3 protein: CAMSFGLVVNEQFF
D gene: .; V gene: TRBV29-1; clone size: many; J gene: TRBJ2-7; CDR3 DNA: TGCAGCGTTGAGTCAACCTACGAGCAGTACTTC; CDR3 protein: CSVESTYEQYF
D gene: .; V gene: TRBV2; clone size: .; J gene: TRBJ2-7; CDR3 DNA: TGTGCCAGCATAAAGGGTTCCTACGAGCAGTACTTC; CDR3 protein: CASIKGSYEQYF
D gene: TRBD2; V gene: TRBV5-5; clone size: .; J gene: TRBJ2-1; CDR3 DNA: TGTGCCAGCAGCCCCTTGGGGAGGGAGGCTAATGAGCAGTTCTTC; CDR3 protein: CASSPLGREANEQFF
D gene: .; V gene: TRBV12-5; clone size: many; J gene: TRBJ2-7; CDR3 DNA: TGTGCTAGTGGTTTGGGTGCCTACGAGCAGTACTTC; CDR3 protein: CASGLGAYEQYF
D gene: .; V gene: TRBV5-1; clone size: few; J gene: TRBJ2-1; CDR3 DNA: TGCGCCAGCAGCTCCCCAGTGACAAACGGGACCAGCTCCTACAATGAGCAGTTCTTC; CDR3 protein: CASSSPVTNGTSSYNEQFF
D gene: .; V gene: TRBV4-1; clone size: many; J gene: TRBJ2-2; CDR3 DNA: TGCGCCAGCAGCCAAGGGGTGGGGTTGAACACCGGGGAGCTGTTTTTT; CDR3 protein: CASSQGVGLNTGELFF
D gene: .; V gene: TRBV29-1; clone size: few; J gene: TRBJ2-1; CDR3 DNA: TGCAGCTTCCCCGGTAGCCCTCCCTACAATGAGCAGTTCTTC; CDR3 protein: CSFPGSPPYNEQFF
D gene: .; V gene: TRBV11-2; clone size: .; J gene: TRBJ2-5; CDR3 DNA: TGTGCCAGCAGCTCCAGGGGAGGCCAGTACTTC; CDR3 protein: CASSSRGGQYF
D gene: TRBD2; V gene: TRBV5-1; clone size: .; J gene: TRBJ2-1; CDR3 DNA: TGCGCCAGCAGCTTGGATCGGGGGGACAATGAGCAGTTCTTC; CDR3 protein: CASSLDRGDNEQFF
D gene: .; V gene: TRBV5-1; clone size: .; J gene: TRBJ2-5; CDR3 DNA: TGCGCCAGCAGCTTGAAGGACAGCTCGGTGACCCAGTACTTC; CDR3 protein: CASSLKDSSVTQYF
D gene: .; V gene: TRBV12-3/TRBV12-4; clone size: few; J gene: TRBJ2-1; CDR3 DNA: TGTGCCACCAAAGGGGGAGGGCCTACTTACAATGAGCAGTTCTTC; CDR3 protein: CATKGGGPTYNEQFF
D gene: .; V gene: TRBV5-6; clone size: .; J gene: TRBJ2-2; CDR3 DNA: TGTGCCAGCAGCTTGGTGCAGGGTGACACCGGGGAGCTGTTTTTT; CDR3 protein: CASSLVQGDTGELFF
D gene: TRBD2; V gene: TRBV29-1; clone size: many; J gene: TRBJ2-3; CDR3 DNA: TGCAGCGTTGAATCGGGGACTAGCGGGAGCTTGTGGGGCGATACGCAGTATTTT; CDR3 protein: CSVESGTSGSLWGDTQYF
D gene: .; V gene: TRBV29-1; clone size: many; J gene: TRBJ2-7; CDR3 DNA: TGCAGCGTTGAAGGCGGGACAGCCCTCGAGCAGTACTTC; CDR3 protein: CSVEGGTALEQYF
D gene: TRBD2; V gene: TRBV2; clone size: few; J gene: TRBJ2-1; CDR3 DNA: TGTGCCAGCAGTGGGACTAGCGGGGGTTACAATGAGCAGTTCTTC; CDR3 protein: CASSGTSGGYNEQFF
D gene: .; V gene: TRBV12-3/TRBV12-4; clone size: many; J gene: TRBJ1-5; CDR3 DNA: TGTGCCAGTGGCGCCGACGGATGGTATCAGCCCCAGCATTTT; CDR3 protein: CASGADGWYQPQHF
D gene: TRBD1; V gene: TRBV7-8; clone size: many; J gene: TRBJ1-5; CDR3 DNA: TGTGCCAGCAGCTCAGAACCGGGACAGGGGAGGAGCAATCAGCCCCAGCATTTT; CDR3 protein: CASSSEPGQGRSNQPQHF
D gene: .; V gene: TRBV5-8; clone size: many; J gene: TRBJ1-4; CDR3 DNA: TGTGCCAGCAGCTTGGGGCACCACAATGAAAAACTGTTTTTT; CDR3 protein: CASSLGHHNEKLFF
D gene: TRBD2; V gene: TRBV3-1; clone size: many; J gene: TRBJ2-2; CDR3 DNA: TGTGCCAGCAGCCAACACCCTAGCGGGAGCACCGGGGAGCTGTTTTTT; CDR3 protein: CASSQHPSGSTGELFF
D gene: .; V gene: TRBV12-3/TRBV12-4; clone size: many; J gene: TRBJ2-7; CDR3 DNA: TGTGCCAGCAGCCGGGACCCTTTCGAGCAGTACTTC; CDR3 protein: CASSRDPFEQYF
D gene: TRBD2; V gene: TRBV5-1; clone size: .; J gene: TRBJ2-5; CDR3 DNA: TGCGCCAGCAGCTTCCGAGCGGGAGGGTACCAAGAGACCCAGTACTTC; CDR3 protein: CASSFRAGGYQETQYF
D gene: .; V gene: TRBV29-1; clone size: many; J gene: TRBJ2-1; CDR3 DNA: TGCAGCGGTACAGGGAATAGGGATGAGCAGTTCTTC; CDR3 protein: CSGTGNRDEQFF
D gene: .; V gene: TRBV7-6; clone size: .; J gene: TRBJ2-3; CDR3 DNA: TGTGCCAGCAGCCTAGGAGGGGGGACTAGCACAGATACGCAGTATTTT; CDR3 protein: CASSLGGGTSTDTQYF
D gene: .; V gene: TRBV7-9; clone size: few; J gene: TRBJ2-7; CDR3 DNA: TGTGCCAGCAGCTTAGGAGTGGTATACGAGCAGTACTTC; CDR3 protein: CASSLGVVYEQYF
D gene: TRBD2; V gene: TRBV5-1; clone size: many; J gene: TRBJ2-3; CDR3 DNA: TGCGCCAGTTCACTAGCGTCAACGGGAACAGATACGCAGTATTTT; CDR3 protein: CASSLASTGTDTQYF
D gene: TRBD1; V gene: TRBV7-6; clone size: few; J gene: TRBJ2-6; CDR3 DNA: TGTGCCAGCAGCTGGGACAGCATCTCCGGGGCCAACGTCCTGACTTTC; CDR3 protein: CASSWDSISGANVLTF
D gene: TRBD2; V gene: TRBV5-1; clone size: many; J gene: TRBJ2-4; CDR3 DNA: TGCGCCAGCAGCCCCGGAGGGCTAGCGGGAGACATTCAGTACTTC; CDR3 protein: CASSPGGLAGDIQYF
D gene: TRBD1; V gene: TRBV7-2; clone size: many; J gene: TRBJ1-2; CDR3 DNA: TGTGCCAGCAGCTTAGGGACAGGGGCGAGCTATGGCTACACCTTC; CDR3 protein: CASSLGTGASYGYTF
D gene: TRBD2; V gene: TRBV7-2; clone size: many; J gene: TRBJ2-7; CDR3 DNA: TGTGCCAGCAGCTTATTGATGAGTACGGGAGGAATTTTCTACGAGCAGTACTTC; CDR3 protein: CASSLLMSTGGIFYEQYF
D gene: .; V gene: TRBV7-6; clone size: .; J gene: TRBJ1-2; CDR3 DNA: TGTGCCAGCAGCTTAGGGAAAGGGTCCTCTTATGGCTACACCTTC; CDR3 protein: CASSLGKGSSYGYTF
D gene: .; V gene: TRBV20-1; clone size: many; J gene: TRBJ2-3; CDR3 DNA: TGCAGTGCTAGTGTGCCCGGGACTAGCACAGATACGCAGTATTTT; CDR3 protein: CSASVPGTSTDTQYF
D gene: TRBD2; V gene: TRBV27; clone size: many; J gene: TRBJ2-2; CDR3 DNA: TGTGCCAGCAAGCGGGGGTACACCGGGGAGCTGTTTTTT; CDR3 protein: CASKRGYTGELFF
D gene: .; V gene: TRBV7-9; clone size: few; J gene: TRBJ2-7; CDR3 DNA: TGTGCCAGCAGCCCGTACCGCAATGGTTACGAGCAGTACTTC; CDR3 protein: CASSPYRNGYEQYF
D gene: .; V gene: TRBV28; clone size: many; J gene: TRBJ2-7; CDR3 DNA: TGTGCCAGCACCACCCTGGGGGGAATAGGCTACGAGCAGTACTTC; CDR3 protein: CASTTLGGIGYEQYF
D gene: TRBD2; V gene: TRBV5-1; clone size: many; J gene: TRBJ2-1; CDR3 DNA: TGCGCCAGCAGCTTGTTGGAACTAGCGGGAGGTTATGAGCAGTTCTTC; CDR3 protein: CASSLLELAGGYEQFF
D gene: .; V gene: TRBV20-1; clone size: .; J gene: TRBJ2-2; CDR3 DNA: TGCAGTGCCCGCCCGACTAGCACCGGGGAGCTGTTTTTT; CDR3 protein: CSARPTSTGELFF
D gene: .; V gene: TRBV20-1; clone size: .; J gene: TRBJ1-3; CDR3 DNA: TGCAGTGCTAGAGGGGCAGGCCGGGCAGGAAACACCATATATTTT; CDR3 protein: CSARGAGRAGNTIYF
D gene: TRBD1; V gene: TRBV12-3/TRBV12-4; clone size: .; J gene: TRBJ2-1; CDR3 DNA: TGTGCCACCCAGGGACAGTCCTACAATGAGCAGTTCTTC; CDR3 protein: CATQGQSYNEQFF
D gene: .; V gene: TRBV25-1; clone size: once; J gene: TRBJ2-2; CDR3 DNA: TGTGCCAGCAGTGAATTACTCGGGGAGCTGTTTTTT; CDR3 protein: CASSELLGELFF
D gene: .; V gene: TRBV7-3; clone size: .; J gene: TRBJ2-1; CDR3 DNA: TGTGCCAGCAGCTTAAGGGAGCGGCCCAGCTCCTACAATGAGCAGTTCTTC; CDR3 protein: CASSLRERPSSYNEQFF
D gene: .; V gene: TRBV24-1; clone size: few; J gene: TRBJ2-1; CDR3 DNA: TGTGCCACCAGTGATTCTCACAGGGTGGGCAGGTACAATGAGCAGTTCTTC; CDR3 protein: CATSDSHRVGRYNEQFF
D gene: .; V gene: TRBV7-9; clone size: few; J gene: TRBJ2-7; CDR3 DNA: TGTGCCAGCAGCTCCTGGAGGGGTCGCAGCTCCTACGAGCAGTACTTC; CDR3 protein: CASSSWRGRSSYEQYF
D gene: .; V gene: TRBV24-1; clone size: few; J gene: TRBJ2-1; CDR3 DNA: TGTGCCACCAGTGATTTGGGGACTGAGGCCAATGAGCAGTTCTTC; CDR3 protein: CATSDLGTEANEQFF
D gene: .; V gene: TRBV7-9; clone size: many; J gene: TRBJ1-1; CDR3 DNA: TGTGCCAGCAGCGATTCCCTGGGGGCAGGGCCGAACACTGAAGCTTTCTTT; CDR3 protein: CASSDSLGAGPNTEAFF
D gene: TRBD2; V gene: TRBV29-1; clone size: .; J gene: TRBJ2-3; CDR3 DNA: TGCAGCATCGATAAGACTAGCGGGAGCGGAGGGACGCAGTATTTT; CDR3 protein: CSIDKTSGSGGTQYF
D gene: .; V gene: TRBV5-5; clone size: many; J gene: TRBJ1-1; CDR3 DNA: TGTGCCAGCAGCTTGGAGGGAGGTGGCAAGAACACTGAAGCTTTCTTT; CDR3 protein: CASSLEGGGKNTEAFF
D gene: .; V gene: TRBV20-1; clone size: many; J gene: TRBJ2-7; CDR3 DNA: TGCAGTGCCACCTACGAGCAGTACTTC; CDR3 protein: CSATYEQYF
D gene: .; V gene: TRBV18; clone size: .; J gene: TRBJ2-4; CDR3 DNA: TGTGCCAGCTCACCATACGATCCGGGGGCCAAAAACATTCAGTACTTC; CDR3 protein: CASSPYDPGAKNIQYF
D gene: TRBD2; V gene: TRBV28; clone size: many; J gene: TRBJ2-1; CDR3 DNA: TGTGCCAGCAGTCCCTTACTAGCGGGAGACGTAAATGAGCAGTTCTTC; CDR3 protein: CASSPLLAGDVNEQFF
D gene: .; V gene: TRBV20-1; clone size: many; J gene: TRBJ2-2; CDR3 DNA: TGCAGTGCTAGACAGGGGTCGAACACCGGGGAGCTGTTTTTT; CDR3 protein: CSARQGSNTGELFF